This T cell receptor (beta chain) was retrieved from a study of neurological immune-mediated disorders (dated by TCRdb to about 2019). Looking at the study overall: Of the 35 or so multiple sclerosis patients, about 31 had relapsing-remitting MS and 3 had secondary progressive MS. Of the 68 subjects in the cohort, around 14 were HAM/TSP patients, some 35 were multiple sclerosis patients, and some 20 were healthy controls. Longitudinal samples, technical triplicates and paired sorted CD4+ and CD8+ T-cell subsets, alongside PBMC samples, were included among the roughly 97 TCR-beta libraries. The study compared peripheral blood TCR-beta repertoires of HTLV-I-associated myelopathy (HAM/TSP) patients, multiple sclerosis patients and healthy controls using UMI-based sequencing. Overall study outcomes, separate from this receptor: TCR clonal expansion was highest in HAM/TSP patients and lowest in MS patients, with MS patients falling below even healthy controls. No identical CDR3 amino acid sequences were found to be shared among expanded clones across subjects, suggesting that TCR-beta repertoires were private in all groups. Repertoires from 18 of 34 MS patients were grouped by phylogenetic analysis into a cluster of related CDR3 sequences, suggesting a possible repertoire-level signature. No association of the MS cluster with clinical or MRI features was observed, and the need for larger cohorts was stated by the authors.

Inclusive of the bounding cysteine and phenylalanine, the CDR3 is 13 residues long. Only CDR3 DNA is held: 39 bases, read in frame from base 1. V loses 1 base, J loses 3 bases, and the germline ends lie 7 bases apart. Per the germline V gene (reference sequence), LNHNV is the CDR1 and YYDKDF is the CDR2. To synthesize cDNA, template-switch 5'RACE was performed with a primer carrying a 10-nucleotide random unique molecular identifier so that each TCR transcript was tagged. Every sequencing run yielded over 200 million TCR-beta sequences covering 15-18 subjects. The RNeasy kit was used for extraction of total RNA. Using the KAPA Real-time Library Amplification kit, TCR-beta VDJ regions were amplified with primers for the TCR constant region and the 5'RACE anchor. A first PCR added sample indexes and Illumina adaptors, and a second PCR then raised library yield. After Ampure bead purification, the roughly 650 bp TCR product was size-selected on a 2% E-gel SizeSelection system. Before pooling, libraries had their quality checked on a Bioanalyzer, their concentration measured with Qubit, and their quantity determined with the Kapa Library Quantification kit. Libraries were sequenced paired-end 2 x 150 bp on an Illumina HiSeq 2500. To increase sequence diversity, roughly 25-31% phiX was spiked into each library pool. As for the authors' bioinformatics: The quality-filtered reads were processed with the UMI-based MiGEC pipeline, whose error correction step removed more than 85% of the raw TCR sequences. IMGT germline references were used for aligning VDJ genes, and each clonotype was defined as a unique CDR3 amino acid sequence together with its V-J genes. Clonal expansion, Shannon diversity and CDR3 relatedness were evaluated with VDJtools (CalcPairwiseDistances, ClusterSamples), while phylogenetic trees were built in CLCbio workbench. A clone was classed as expanded if it had 8 or more unique UMIs, a cutoff based on coefficient-of-variation modelling across technical triplicates. TCRdb trimmed public reads at Q25 via fastp, called clones via MiXCR and kept in-frame beta chains. For every CDR3 protein sequence, its rows merge into one entry that carries the most common genes and DNA. TCRdb's processing, not the authors' own work, is the source of the V and J calls. Present in this sample are around 25,000 distinct CDR3 sequences, over 2% of which were seen just once. The leading ten clones occupy about 2.3% of the sample.

This clonotype is medium-sized (0.01 to 0.1%). It has no known antigen specificity. One base away there is no much larger clone; base qualities are not given. Unsorted PBMC libraries were generated from 2 million PBMCs stored in RNAlater at -80 °C until RNA extraction. Multiple sclerosis patients were enrolled in a US clinical protocol under which disease progression was evaluated by magnetic resonance imaging. Peripheral blood was subjected to Ficoll-Hypaque density gradient centrifugation to isolate PBMCs, which were then cryopreserved in liquid nitrogen. The chain joins TRBV15 to TRBJ2-7; a tentative D call is TRBD1 (6 bases match). Sequencing used PBMCs. The sequence was obtained from a woman in her forties or fifties with multiple sclerosis. This receptor carries the CDR3 CATSRVDSYEQYF. The DNA sequence reads TGTGCCACCAGCAGAGTGGACAGCTACGAGCAGTACTTC.